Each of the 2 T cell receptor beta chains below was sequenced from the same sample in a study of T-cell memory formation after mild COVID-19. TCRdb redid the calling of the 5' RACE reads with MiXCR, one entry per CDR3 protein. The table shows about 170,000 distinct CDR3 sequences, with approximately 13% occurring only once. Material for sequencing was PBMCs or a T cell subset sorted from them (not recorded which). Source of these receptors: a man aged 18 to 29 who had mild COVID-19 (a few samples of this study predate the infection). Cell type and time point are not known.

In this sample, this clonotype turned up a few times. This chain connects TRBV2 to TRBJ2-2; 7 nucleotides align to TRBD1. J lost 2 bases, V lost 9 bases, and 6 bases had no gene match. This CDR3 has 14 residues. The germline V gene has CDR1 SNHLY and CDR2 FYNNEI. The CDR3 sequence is CASVRDRNTGELFF. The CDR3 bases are TGTGCCAGTGTCCGGGACAGAAACACCGGGGAGCTGTTTTTT.

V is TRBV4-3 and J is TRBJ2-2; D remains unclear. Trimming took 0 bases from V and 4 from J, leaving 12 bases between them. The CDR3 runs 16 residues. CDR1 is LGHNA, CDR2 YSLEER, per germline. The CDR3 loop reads CASSQEPRPGTGELFF. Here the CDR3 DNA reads TGCGCCAGCAGCCAAGAACCGCGACCGGGCACCGGGGAGCTGTTTTTT.